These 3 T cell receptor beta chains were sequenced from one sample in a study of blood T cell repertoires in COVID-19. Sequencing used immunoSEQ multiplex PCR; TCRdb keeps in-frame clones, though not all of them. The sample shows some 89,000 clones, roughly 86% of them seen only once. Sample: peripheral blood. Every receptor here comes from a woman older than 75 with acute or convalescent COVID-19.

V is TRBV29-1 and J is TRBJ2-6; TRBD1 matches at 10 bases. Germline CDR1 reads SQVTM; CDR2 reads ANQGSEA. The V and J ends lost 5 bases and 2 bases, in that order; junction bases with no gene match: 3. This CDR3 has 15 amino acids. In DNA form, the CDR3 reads TGCAGCGTTATGACAGGGGGCGCTGGGGCCAACGTCCTGACTTTC. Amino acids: CSVMTGGAGANVLTF. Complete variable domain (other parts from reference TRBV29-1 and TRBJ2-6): SAVISQKPSRDICQRGTSLTIQCQVDSQVTMMFWYRQQPGQSLTLIATANQGSEATYESGFVIDKFPISRPNLTFSTLTVSNMSPEDSSIYLCSVMTGGAGANVLTFGAGSRLTVL.

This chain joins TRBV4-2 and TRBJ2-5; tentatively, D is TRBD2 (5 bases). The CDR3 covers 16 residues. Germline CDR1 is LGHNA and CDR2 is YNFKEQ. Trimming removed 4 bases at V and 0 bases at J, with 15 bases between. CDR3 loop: CASSPVIGGYQETQYF. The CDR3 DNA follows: TGTGCCAGCAGCCCCGTAATCGGCGGGTACCAAGAGACCCAGTACTTC.

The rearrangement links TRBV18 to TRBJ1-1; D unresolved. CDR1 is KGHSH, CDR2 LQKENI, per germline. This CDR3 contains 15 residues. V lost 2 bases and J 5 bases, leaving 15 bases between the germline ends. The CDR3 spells CASSPVNTLRTEAFF. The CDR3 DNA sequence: TGTGCCAGCTCACCAGTAAACACCCTGAGGACTGAAGCTTTCTTT.